A single sample is the source of the 24 T cell receptor beta chains below, sequenced in a study of response to subunit inactivated influenza vaccine. MiXCR, run by TCRdb on the RT-PCR reads, gives a single entry per CDR3 protein. The data hold 530,000 or so distinct CDR3 sequences, with approximately 15% observed a single time. The material was PBMCs from blood, obtained about 11 days after vaccination. The source is a man between 45 and 60 years old who received an inactivated influenza vaccine.

The sample holds a few counts of this clonotype. This chain links TRBV3-1 with TRBJ2-1; TRBD2 matches at 14 bases. Germline CDR1 reads LGHDT; CDR2 reads YNNKEL (reference sequence). This CDR3 spans 18 amino acids. V dropped 4 bases and J dropped 6; count of bases not matched to a gene: 11. CDR3 DNA sequence: TGTGCCAGCAGCCTATGGACTAGCGGGAGGCTTAATCGCAATGAGCAGTTCTTC. Translated: CASSLWTSGRLNRNEQFF.

This clonotype has more than one count but fewer than ten. This rearrangement joins TRBV4-3 to TRBJ2-7; 13 bases align to TRBD2. Germline V gene data show CDR1 as LGHNA and CDR2 as YSLEER. V lost 4 bases to trimming and J lost 7 bases; unmatched junction nucleotides: 7. The CDR3 is 15 residues long. The CDR3 nucleotides are TGCGCCAGCAGCCTTACCGGGACTAGCGGGACTGAGCAGTACTTC. Its translation is CASSLTGTSGTEQYF.

J is TRBJ2-5 and V is TRBV5-1, with 9 bases that match TRBD1. The germline CDR1 and CDR2 sequences are SGHRS and YFSETQ. J gave up 1 base and V 4 bases, and 11 bases lay outside the gene matches. The CDR3 contains 17 residues. The CDR3 loop is CASSPVPGQGGQETQYF. The CDR3 nucleotides read TGCGCCAGCAGCCCCGTCCCGGGACAGGGCGGCCAAGAGACCCAGTACTTC.

This clonotype has just a few counts. The chain couples TRBV3-1 to TRBJ2-1, with a weak D call TRBD2 (6 bases). Germline CDR1 is LGHDT and CDR2 is YNNKEL (reference sequence). With 0 bases removed from V and 5 bases from J, the gap between germline ends came to 14 bases. CDR3 length: 16 residues. The CDR3: CASSQEIGRVNNEQFF. In DNA, the CDR3 is TGTGCCAGCAGCCAAGAGATCGGGAGAGTAAACAATGAGCAGTTCTTC.

The V gene is TRBV7-2, the J gene TRBJ2-1, with a tentative D call TRBD2 (7 bases). CDR1 is SGHTA and CDR2 is FQGNSA in the germline V gene. Trimming removed 1 base at V and 2 bases at J, with 9 bases between. CDR3 length equals 15 residues. The DNA of the CDR3 is TGTGCCAGCAGCTTAGAGGGGGGGGCCTACAATGAGCAGTTCTTC. Protein sequence: CASSLEGGAYNEQFF.

The table lists this clonotype with a count of one. The chain couples TRBV5-1 to TRBJ1-1; D may be TRBD1 (6 bases). V shed 4 bases and J shed 4 bases, with 14 bases lying between them. The CDR3 is 14 amino acids. Germline V gene data show CDR1 as SGHRS and CDR2 as YFSETQ. In DNA form, the CDR3 reads TGCGCCAGCAGCGGACTACAGGGTTCCACTGAAGCTTTCTTT. Translation: CASSGLQGSTEAFF.

This clonotype was found a few times. The rearrangement links TRBV7-9 to TRBJ2-5; 8 bases map to TRBD1. The trim removed 2 bases at V and 2 bases at J, leaving 4 bases unmatched. Germline-derived CDR1 and CDR2 are SEHNR and FQNEAQ (reference sequence). The CDR3 runs 15 residues. The CDR3, as DNA: TGTGCCAGCAGCTTAATACGGACAGGGCAAGAGACCCAGTACTTC. Residues: CASSLIRTGQETQYF.

The V and J genes are TRBV2 and TRBJ2-3, with 14 bases aligning to TRBD2. This CDR3 spans 16 amino acids. With V trimmed by 6 bases and J by 4 bases, 6 bases remained unmatched. Germline loops: CDR1 SNHLY, CDR2 FYNNEI. The CDR3 bases are TGTGCCAGCAGCCGGACTAGCGGGGGGTCCGCAGATACGCAGTATTTT. This sequence encodes CASSRTSGGSADTQYF. The whole variable domain, remainder taken from reference TRBV2 and TRBJ2-3, is EPEVTQTPSHQVTQMGQEVILRCVPISNHLYFYWYRQILGQKVEFLVSFYNNEISEKSEIFDDQFSVERPDGSNFTLKIRSTKLEDSAMYFCASSRTSGGSADTQYFGPGTRLTVL.

Details on this clonotype: A single base separates this from a much larger clone, so it may be a read error. This chain uses TRBV27 with TRBJ2-2; 7 bases fit TRBD2. Per the germline V gene, CDR1 is MNHEY and CDR2 is SMNVEV (reference sequence). The CDR3 runs 16 residues. This chain's CDR3 is CASSLRGRVGTVELFF. The CDR3 region has the DNA TGTGCCAGCAGTTTACGTGGGAGGGTTGGCACCGTGGAGCTGTTTTTT.

Ten or more counts support this clonotype. The J gene is TRBJ1-3, the V gene TRBV29-1, with a tentative D call TRBD1 (5 bases). The length of the CDR3 is 14 residues. The germline V gene has CDR1 SQVTM and CDR2 ANQGSEA. Trimming shortened V by 4 bases and J by 4 bases, and 14 bases separated the two germline ends. In DNA, the CDR3 is TGCAGCGTTGCTGGAGGCGGACAAGGAAACACCATATATTTT. Encoded protein: CSVAGGGQGNTIYF.

This clonotype showed up just a few times. The chain joins TRBV6-5 to TRBJ2-2, with D hard to call. Trimming took 0 bases from V and 1 from J, leaving 3 bases between them. Germline CDR1 is MNHEY and CDR2 is SVGAGI. The CDR3 consists of 14 residues. CDR3 residues: CASSYSENTGELFF. For the CDR3, the DNA is TGTGCCAGCAGTTACTCTGAGAACACCGGGGAGCTGTTTTTT.

The chain couples TRBV11-2 to TRBJ2-2; no clear D gene. The germline CDR1 and CDR2 sequences are SGHAT and FQNNGV. The CDR3 loop spans 17 amino acids. Trimming took off 3 bases at V and 7 bases at J, with 21 bases between the two ends. CDR3 bases: TGTGCCAGCAGCTTCCTAGGAAGAACCAGGCGAGTCGGGGAGCTGTTTTTT. Protein sequence: CASSFLGRTRRVGELFF.

This clonotype has just a few counts. The chain combines TRBV20-1 with TRBJ1-4; D may be TRBD1 (5 bases). Germline-derived CDR1 and CDR2 are DFQATT and SNEGSKA (reference sequence). The CDR3 loop spans 14 amino acids. Deletions cut 2 bases from V and 7 bases from J, with 14 bases between. The CDR3 is CSARLGGSGEKLFF. The CDR3 DNA reads TGCAGTGCTAGATTGGGGGGAAGCGGTGAAAAACTGTTTTTT.

V gene TRBV10-3 combines with J gene TRBJ2-6; 8 bases are shared with TRBD2. J lost 2 bases, V lost 6 bases, and 6 bases had no gene match. Germline values: CDR1 ENHRY, CDR2 SYGVKD. The length of the CDR3 is 16 residues. This CDR3 reads CAISPGGGPGANVLTF. CDR3 bases: TGTGCCATCAGCCCGGGAGGGGGACCTGGGGCCAACGTCCTGACTTTC.

This clonotype was observed a few times. CDR3 protein: CASSPTQDKGYQPQHF. As DNA, the CDR3 is TGCGCCAGCAGCCCCACCCAGGACAAGGGATATCAGCCCCAGCATTTT. The chain employs TRBV4-1 and TRBJ1-5; tentatively, D is TRBD1 (5 bases). CDR1 and CDR2 (germline): MGHRA, YSYEKL. CDR3 length equals 16 residues. Trimming left V 4 bases short and J 5 bases short, with 18 bases between.

The J gene is TRBJ1-3, the V gene TRBV10-3, with 7 bases matching TRBD1. The V segment lost 6 bases and the J segment 3 bases; nucleotides outside the gene matches: 5. This CDR3 is built from 14 residues. CDR1 ENHRY and CDR2 SYGVKD come from the germline V gene. The CDR3 protein is CAIRGTVNGNTIYF. The CDR3, as DNA: TGTGCCATCAGGGGGACAGTTAATGGAAACACCATATATTTT.

The chain recombines TRBV6-6 with TRBJ2-5, with TRBD2 as a possible D gene (7 bases). V lost 11 bases to trimming and J lost 5 bases, with 18 bases between them. Germline assignment: CDR1 MNHNY and CDR2 SVGAGI (reference sequence). The CDR3 is made up of 13 amino acids. The CDR3: CAVSRGGSETQYF. The CDR3 DNA sequence: TGTGCCGTCTCGAGGGGGGGTTCGGAGACCCAGTACTTC.

This chain uses TRBV2 with TRBJ1-3, with TRBD1 matching 10 bases. Germline loops: CDR1 SNHLY, CDR2 FYNNEI. The CDR3 runs to 15 residues. After removal of 6 bases from V and 3 bases from J, the junction contained 5 bases not matched to a gene. CDR3 sequence reads: CASSRDRGFGNTIYF. The CDR3 bases are TGTGCCAGCAGCCGGGACAGGGGTTTTGGAAACACCATATATTTT.

This clonotype was detected ten times or more. The chain couples TRBV7-2 to TRBJ2-3, with 8 bases fitting TRBD2. V gave up 5 bases and J gave up 1 base; unmatched junction bases: 2. The CDR3 is 14 residues long. CDR1 and CDR2 (germline): SGHTA, FQGNSA. The CDR3 DNA sequence: TGTGCCAGCAGCCGGGGGGGAGGCACAGATACGCAGTATTTT. Protein sequence: CASSRGGGTDTQYF.

This chain connects TRBV20-1 to TRBJ2-1; D not resolved. This CDR3 region has 14 residues. Trimming removed 4 bases from V and 0 bases from J, with 10 bases in between. CDR1 DFQATT and CDR2 SNEGSKA come from the germline V gene (reference sequence). The CDR3: CSAKQGLSYNEQFF. The CDR3 nucleotides are TGCAGTGCTAAACAAGGGCTCTCCTACAATGAGCAGTTCTTC.

A few counts support this clonotype. J is TRBJ2-3 and V is TRBV27; tentative D call: TRBD1 (5 bases). CDR1 MNHEY and CDR2 SMNVEV come from the germline V gene (reference sequence). The CDR3 covers 14 residues. V was trimmed by 4 bases and J by 2 bases, leaving 10 bases between them. The CDR3 sequence is CASSSGRDTDTQYF. In nucleotides, the CDR3 is TGTGCCAGCAGTTCCGGCAGGGACACAGATACGCAGTATTTT.

The CDR3 is CSATGLAGGRETQYF. The CDR3 DNA follows: TGCAGTGCTACCGGACTAGCGGGAGGGCGTGAGACCCAGTACTTC. V and J are TRBV20-1 and TRBJ2-5; TRBD2 matches at 15 bases. The CDR3 contains 15 residues. In germline, CDR1 is DFQATT, CDR2 SNEGSKA (reference sequence). V shed 4 bases, J shed 5 bases, and the junction held 5 bases outside the gene matches.

The rearrangement joins TRBV2 to TRBJ2-1; D may match TRBD1 or TRBD2 (5 bases each). Looked up from germline, CDR1 is SNHLY and CDR2 is FYNNEI. The CDR3 runs 14 residues. The V end was cut by 5 bases, the J end by 7 bases, with 15 bases between. Here the CDR3 DNA reads TGTGCCAGCAGTACCCGTGGGGGTACGAATGAGCAGTTCTTC. Its protein product is CASSTRGGTNEQFF. Looking up the rest from reference TRBV2 and TRBJ2-1 gives the full variable domain: EPEVTQTPSHQVTQMGQEVILRCVPISNHLYFYWYRQILGQKVEFLVSFYNNEISEKSEIFDDQFSVERPDGSNFTLKIRSTKLEDSAMYFCASSTRGGTNEQFFGPGTRLTVL.

This clonotype was detected only once. The chain links TRBV5-8 to TRBJ2-1; D might be TRBD2 (7 bases). The CDR3 contains 13 residues. V was trimmed by 2 bases and J by 7 bases, leaving 10 bases between them. Germline V lookup: CDR1 SGHTS, CDR2 YDEGEE. The DNA for the CDR3 is TGTGCCAGCAGCTTCGGGGGGCAGAATGAGCAGTTCTTC. This translates into CASSFGGQNEQFF.